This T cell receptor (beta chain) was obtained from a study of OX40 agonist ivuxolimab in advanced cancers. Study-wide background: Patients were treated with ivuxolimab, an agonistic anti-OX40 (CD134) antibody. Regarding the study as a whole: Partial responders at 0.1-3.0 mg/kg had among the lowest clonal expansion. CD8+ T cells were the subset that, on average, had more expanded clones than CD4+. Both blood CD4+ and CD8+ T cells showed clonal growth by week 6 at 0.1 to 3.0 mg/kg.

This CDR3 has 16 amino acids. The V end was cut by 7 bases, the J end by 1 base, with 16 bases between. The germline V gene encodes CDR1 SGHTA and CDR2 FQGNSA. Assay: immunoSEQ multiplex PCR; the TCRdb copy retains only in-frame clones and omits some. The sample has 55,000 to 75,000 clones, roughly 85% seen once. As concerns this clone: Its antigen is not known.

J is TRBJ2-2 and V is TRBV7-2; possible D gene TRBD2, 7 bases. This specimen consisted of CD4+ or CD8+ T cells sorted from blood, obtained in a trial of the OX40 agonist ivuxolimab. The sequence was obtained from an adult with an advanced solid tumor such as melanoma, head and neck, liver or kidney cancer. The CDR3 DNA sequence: TGTGCCAGCACCCGTGGGGGCGGGGGGAACACCGGGGAGCTGTTTTTT. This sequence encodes CASTRGGGGNTGELFF. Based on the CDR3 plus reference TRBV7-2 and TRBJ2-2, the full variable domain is GAGVSQSPSNKVTEKGKDVELRCDPISGHTALYWYRQSLGQGLEFLIYFQGNSAPDKSGLPSDRFSAERTGGSVSTLTIQRTQQEDSAVYLCASTRGGGGNTGELFFGEGSRLTVL.